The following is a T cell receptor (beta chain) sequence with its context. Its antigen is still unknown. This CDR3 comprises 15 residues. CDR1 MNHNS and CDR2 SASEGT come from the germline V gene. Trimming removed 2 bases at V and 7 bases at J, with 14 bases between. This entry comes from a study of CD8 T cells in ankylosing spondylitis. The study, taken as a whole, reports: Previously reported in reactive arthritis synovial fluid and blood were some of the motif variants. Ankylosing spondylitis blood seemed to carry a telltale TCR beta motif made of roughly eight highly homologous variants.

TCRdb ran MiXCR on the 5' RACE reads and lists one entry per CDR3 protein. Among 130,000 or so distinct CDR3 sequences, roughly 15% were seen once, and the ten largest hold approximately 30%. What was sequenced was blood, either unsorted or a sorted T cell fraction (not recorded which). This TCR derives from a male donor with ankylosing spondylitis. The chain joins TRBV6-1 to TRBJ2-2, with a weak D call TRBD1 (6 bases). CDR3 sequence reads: CASSELGAGGGELFF. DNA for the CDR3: TGTGCCAGCAGTGAACTGGGGGCTGGAGGCGGGGAGCTGTTTTTT.